Below, 17 T cell receptor beta chains from the same sample are listed, as sequenced in a study of blood T cell repertoires in COVID-19. Clones were read by immunoSEQ multiplex PCR, and TCRdb kept only the in-frame ones, dropping some. The profile covers some 700,000 clones, with around 89% appearing a single time and more than 0.25% taken by the ten largest. Sequences were obtained from peripheral blood. The receptor source for this set is a woman aged 18-29 years with acute or convalescent COVID-19.

This clone appeared a single time. This rearrangement joins TRBV5-1 to TRBJ1-2; 12 bases map to TRBD1. From germline, CDR1 is SGHRS and CDR2 YFSETQ. V trimming: 5 bases; J trimming: 8 bases; junction bases outside the gene matches: 7. The CDR3 covers 14 residues. Here the CDR3 DNA reads TGCGCCAGCAGTCCCACCGGGACAGGGGGCGGCTACACCTTC. Its translation is CASSPTGTGGGYTF.

The chain is built from TRBV20-1 and TRBJ1-5; a weak D match, TRBD1 (6 bases). CDR1 and CDR2 from the germline V gene are DFQATT and SNEGSKA (reference sequence). Trimming cost V 3 bases and J 5 bases, with 17 bases left between them. This CDR3 spans 15 amino acids. The CDR3 loop is CSASGMDRPYQPQHF. The CDR3 DNA sequence: TGCAGTGCTAGTGGTATGGACAGACCTTATCAGCCCCAGCATTTT.

This clone has just one count. This sequence joins TRBV2 and TRBJ1-4; TRBD1 agrees at 8 bases. V gave up 5 bases and J gave up 12 bases; unmatched junction bases: 23. There are 18 residues in the CDR3. CDR1 is SNHLY, CDR2 FYNNEI, per germline. The chain's CDR3 is CASSKPDRALRGIRELFF. The CDR3 coding sequence is TGTGCCAGCAGTAAGCCGGACAGGGCCCTTCGTGGGATCCGGGAACTGTTTTTT. Using reference TRBV2 and TRBJ1-4 for the parts outside the CDR3, the full variable domain is EPEVTQTPSHQVTQMGQEVILRCVPISNHLYFYWYRQILGQKVEFLVSFYNNEISEKSEIFDDQFSVERPDGSNFTLKIRSTKLEDSAMYFCASSKPDRALRGIRELFFGSGTQLSVL.

The chain has TRBV5-5 and TRBJ1-5, with D possibly TRBD1 on 6 matching bases. This CDR3 is 15 amino acids long. Germline assignment: CDR1 SGHKS and CDR2 YYEKEE (reference sequence). Trimming stripped 0 bases from V and 3 bases from J, with 10 bases between. CDR3: CASSLAGVPNQPQHF. Written as DNA, the CDR3 is TGTGCCAGCAGCTTGGCAGGGGTGCCCAATCAGCCCCAGCATTTT.

The chain recombines TRBV5-1 with TRBJ1-6; the match to TRBD1 covers 7 bases. CDR3 size: 15 residues. The ends lost 2 bases at V and 8 bases at J; junction bases unmatched: 7. From germline, CDR1 is SGHRS and CDR2 YFSETQ. CDR3 sequence reads: CASSFTGEVDSPLHF. In nucleotides, the CDR3 is TGCGCCAGCAGCTTCACAGGGGAAGTTGATTCACCCCTCCACTTT.

The chain couples TRBV6-4 to TRBJ1-1, with D perhaps matching TRBD1 (5 bases). Germline assignment: CDR1 MRHNA and CDR2 SNTAGT. The CDR3 runs 13 residues. V was pared by 6 bases and J by 0 bases, with 8 bases between. CDR3: CASSRVLNTEAFF. The CDR3 nucleotides are TGTGCCAGCAGCAGGGTCTTGAACACTGAAGCTTTCTTT.

V and J are TRBV2 and TRBJ2-7; the D gene is possibly TRBD1 (5 bases). Trimming pared 6 bases from V and 3 bases from J, leaving 15 bases between. The CDR3 consists of 14 residues. The germline V gene encodes CDR1 SNHLY and CDR2 FYNNEI. The DNA of the CDR3 is TGTGCCAGCAGCCAGGGTTCTTTGGTCTACGAGCAGTACTTC. Its translation is CASSQGSLVYEQYF.

The rearrangement links TRBV6-5 to TRBJ2-7; tentatively, D is TRBD1 (5 bases). Germline V gives CDR1 MNHEY, CDR2 SVGAGI. Trimming stripped 5 bases from V and 2 bases from J, with 16 bases between. The CDR3 sequence is 15 residues long. CDR3 bases: TGTGCCAGCAGTCCCCCCGCCACAGGAGCCTACGAGCAGTACTTC. Protein: CASSPPATGAYEQYF.

The chain employs TRBV9 and TRBJ2-1; D unresolved. Per the germline V gene, CDR1 is SGDLS and CDR2 is YYNGEE. This CDR3 has 12 amino acids. The V gene lost 4 bases and the J gene lost 8 bases, with 10 bases spanning the gap. CDR3 sequence reads: CASSTAYYEQFF. The CDR3 coding sequence is TGTGCCAGCAGCACCGCGTACTATGAGCAGTTCTTC.

J is TRBJ1-5 and V is TRBV30; D remains ambiguous. Germline CDR1 and CDR2: GTSNPN and SVGIG (reference sequence). The CDR3 runs 14 residues. V was trimmed by 0 bases and J by 0 bases, leaving 6 bases between them. CDR3 sequence reads: CAWSVDISNQPQHF. The CDR3 DNA reads TGTGCCTGGAGTGTAGACATTAGCAATCAGCCCCAGCATTTT. Based on the CDR3 plus reference TRBV30 and TRBJ1-5, the full variable domain is SQTIHQWPATLVQPVGSPLSLECTVEGTSNPNLYWYRQAAGRGLQLLFYSVGIGQISSEVPQNLSASRPQDRQFILSSKKLLLSDSGFYLCAWSVDISNQPQHFGDGTRLSIL.

This chain connects TRBV5-1 to TRBJ1-3, with 8 nucleotides matching TRBD1. The V segment lost 1 base and the J segment 0 bases; nucleotides outside the gene matches: 6. Looked up from germline, CDR1 is SGHRS and CDR2 is YFSETQ. The CDR3 is made up of 17 amino acids. DNA of the CDR3: TGCGCCAGCAGCTTGTCGCAGGGGGCAGCCTCTGGAAACACCATATATTTT. Its protein product is CASSLSQGAASGNTIYF.

The chain combines TRBV24-1 with TRBJ2-7; possible D gene TRBD2, 5 bases. V lost 6 bases, J lost 5 bases, and 10 bases lay in between. The CDR3 is 12 amino acids. Germline values: CDR1 KGHDR, CDR2 SFDVKD. CDR3 loop: CATSRYGDEQYF. CDR3 sequence (DNA): TGTGCCACCAGTCGGTACGGGGACGAGCAGTACTTC.

The gene calls are TRBV19 and TRBJ1-5, with a weak D call TRBD1 (5 bases). The CDR3 runs to 15 residues. Germline V lookup: CDR1 LNHDA, CDR2 SQIVND (reference sequence). V shed 6 bases and J shed 2 bases, with 14 bases lying between them. CDR3 in DNA: TGTGCCAGTAGAGAGACAGTGCTTGGCAATCAGCCCCAGCATTTT. It translates to CASRETVLGNQPQHF. Full variable domain (rest looked up from reference TRBV19 and TRBJ1-5): DGGITQSPKYLFRKEGQNVTLSCEQNLNHDAMYWYRQDPGQGLRLIYYSQIVNDFQKGDIAEGYSVSREKKESFPLTVTSAQKNPTAFYLCASRETVLGNQPQHFGDGTRLSIL.

In its sample, this clone was seen once. This rearrangement joins TRBV6-5 to TRBJ1-2; 7 nucleotides match TRBD1. Germline CDR1 reads MNHEY; CDR2 reads SVGAGI. The CDR3 length is 15 residues. With V trimmed by 2 bases and J by 2 bases, 5 bases remained unmatched. The CDR3 sequence is CASSYGPGQNYGYTF. The CDR3 bases are TGTGCCAGCAGTTACGGACCGGGACAGAACTATGGCTACACCTTC.

The genes are TRBV12-5 and TRBJ1-1; the D is unclear. Trimming left V 5 bases short and J 4 bases short, with 17 bases between. This CDR3 spans 15 amino acids. Germline V gene data show CDR1 as LGHNT and CDR2 as FRNRAP. CDR3 amino acids: CASGPLPQRGTEAFF. As DNA, the CDR3 is TGTGCTAGTGGTCCCCTCCCCCAGCGGGGCACTGAAGCTTTCTTT. The full variable domain, with the rest looked up from reference TRBV12-5 and TRBJ1-1, is DARVTQTPRHKVTEMGQEVTMRCQPILGHNTVFWYRQTMMQGLELLAYFRNRAPLDDSGMPKDRFSAEMPDATLATLKIQPSEPRDSAVYFCASGPLPQRGTEAFFGQGTRLTVV.

The V and J genes are TRBV13 and TRBJ1-3, with TRBD1 matching 9 bases. Trimming removed 3 bases from V and 2 bases from J; junction bases left unmatched: 5. CDR3 length: 16 residues. Germline CDR1 and CDR2: PRHDT and FYEKMQ (reference sequence). CDR3 in amino acids: CASSFLTGGPGNTIYF. The CDR3 DNA reads as TGTGCCAGCAGCTTTCTCACAGGGGGCCCTGGAAACACCATATATTTT.

The CDR3 sequence is CASSRDSLETQYF. The CDR3 nucleotides are TGTGCCAGCAGTCGGGACTCCCTGGAGACCCAGTACTTC. The genes are TRBV12-3 or TRBV12-4 and TRBJ2-5; weak D call: TRBD2 (6 bases). The CDR3 covers 13 residues. V lost 5 bases and J lost 5, with 12 bases in between.